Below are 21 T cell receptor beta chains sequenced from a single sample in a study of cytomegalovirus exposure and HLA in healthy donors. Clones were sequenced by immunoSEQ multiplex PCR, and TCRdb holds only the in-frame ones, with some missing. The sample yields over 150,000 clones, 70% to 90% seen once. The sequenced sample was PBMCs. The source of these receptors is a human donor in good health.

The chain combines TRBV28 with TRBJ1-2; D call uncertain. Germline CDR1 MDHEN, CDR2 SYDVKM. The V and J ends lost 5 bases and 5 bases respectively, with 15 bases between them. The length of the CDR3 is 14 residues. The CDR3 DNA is TGTGCCAGCAGTCCCCCCGCCTCTACGTATGGCTACACCTTC. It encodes CASSPPASTYGYTF.

The CDR3 is CASPGQAYNEQFF. The CDR3 DNA is TGTGCCAGCCCCGGACAGGCCTACAATGAGCAGTTCTTC. This rearrangement joins TRBV2 to TRBJ2-1; TRBD1 matches 7 bases. Germline CDR1 is SNHLY and CDR2 is FYNNEI. Trimming at V came to 8 bases and at J to 2 bases, leaving 3 bases not matched to a gene. This CDR3 region has 13 residues. The whole variable domain, remainder taken from reference TRBV2 and TRBJ2-1, is EPEVTQTPSHQVTQMGQEVILRCVPISNHLYFYWYRQILGQKVEFLVSFYNNEISEKSEIFDDQFSVERPDGSNFTLKIRSTKLEDSAMYFCASPGQAYNEQFFGPGTRLTVL.

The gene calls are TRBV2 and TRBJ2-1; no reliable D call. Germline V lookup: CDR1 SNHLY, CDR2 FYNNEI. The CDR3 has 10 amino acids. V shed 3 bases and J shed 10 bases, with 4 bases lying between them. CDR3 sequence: CASSDEEQFF. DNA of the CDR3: TGTGCCAGCAGTGACGAGGAGCAGTTCTTC.

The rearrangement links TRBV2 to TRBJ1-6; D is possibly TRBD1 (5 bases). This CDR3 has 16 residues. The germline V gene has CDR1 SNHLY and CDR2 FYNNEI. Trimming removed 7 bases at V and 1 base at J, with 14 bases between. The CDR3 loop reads CASIGAGRSYNSPLHF. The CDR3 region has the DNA TGTGCCAGCATAGGAGCAGGGAGGTCCTATAATTCACCCCTCCACTTT. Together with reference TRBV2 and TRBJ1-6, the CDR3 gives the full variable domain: EPEVTQTPSHQVTQMGQEVILRCVPISNHLYFYWYRQILGQKVEFLVSFYNNEISEKSEIFDDQFSVERPDGSNFTLKIRSTKLEDSAMYFCASIGAGRSYNSPLHFGNGTRLTVT.

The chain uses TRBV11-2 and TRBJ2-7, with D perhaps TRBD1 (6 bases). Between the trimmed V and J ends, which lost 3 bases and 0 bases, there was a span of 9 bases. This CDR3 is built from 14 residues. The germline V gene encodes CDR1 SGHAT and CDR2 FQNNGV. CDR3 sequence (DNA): TGTGCCAGCAGCTTCAGGGGTCCCTCCTACGAGCAGTACTTC. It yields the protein CASSFRGPSYEQYF. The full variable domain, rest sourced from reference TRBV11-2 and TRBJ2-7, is EAGVAQSPRYKIIEKRQSVAFWCNPISGHATLYWYQQILGQGPKLLIQFQNNGVVDDSQLPKDRFSAERLKGVDSTLKIQPAKLEDSAVYLCASSFRGPSYEQYFGPGTRLTVT.

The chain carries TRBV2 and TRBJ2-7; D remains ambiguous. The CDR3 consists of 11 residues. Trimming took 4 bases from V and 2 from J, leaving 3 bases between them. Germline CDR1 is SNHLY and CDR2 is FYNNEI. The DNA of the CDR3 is TGTGCCAGCAGTGCTACCTACGAGCAGTACTTC. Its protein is CASSATYEQYF.

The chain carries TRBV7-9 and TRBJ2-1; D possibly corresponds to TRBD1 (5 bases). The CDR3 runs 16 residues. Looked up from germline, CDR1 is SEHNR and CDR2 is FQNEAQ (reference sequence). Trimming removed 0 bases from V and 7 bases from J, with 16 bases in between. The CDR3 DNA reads TGTGCCAGCAGCTTAGCTTTCAGGGCCCAAGGGAATGAGCAGTTCTTC. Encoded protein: CASSLAFRAQGNEQFF.

CDR3 DNA: TGTGCCAGCAGTTTGGACAGGGGGGGACAGCCCCAGCATTTT. This translates into CASSLDRGGQPQHF. J is TRBJ1-5 and V is TRBV27, with TRBD1 matching over 10 bases. Looked up from germline, CDR1 is MNHEY and CDR2 is SMNVEV (reference sequence). Trimming took 3 bases from V and 7 from J; bases not matched to a gene: 3. The CDR3 is 14 residues long.

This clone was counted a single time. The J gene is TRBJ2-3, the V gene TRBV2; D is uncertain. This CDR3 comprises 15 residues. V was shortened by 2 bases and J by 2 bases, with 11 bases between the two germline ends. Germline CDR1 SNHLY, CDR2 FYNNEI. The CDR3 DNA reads TGTGCCAGCAGTGAATTTAGCCGCGACACAGATACGCAGTATTTT. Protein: CASSEFSRDTDTQYF.

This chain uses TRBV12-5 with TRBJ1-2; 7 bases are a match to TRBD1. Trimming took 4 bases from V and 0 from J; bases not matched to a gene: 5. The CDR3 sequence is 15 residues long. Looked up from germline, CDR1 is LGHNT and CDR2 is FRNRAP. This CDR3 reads CASGYNRGANYGYTF. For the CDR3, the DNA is TGTGCTAGTGGTTATAACAGGGGAGCTAACTATGGCTACACCTTC.

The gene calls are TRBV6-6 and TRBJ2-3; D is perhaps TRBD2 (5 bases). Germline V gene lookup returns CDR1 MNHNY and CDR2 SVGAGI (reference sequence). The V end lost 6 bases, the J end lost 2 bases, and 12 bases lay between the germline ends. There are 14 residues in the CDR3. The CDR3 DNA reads TGTGCCAGCAGATTCAGCGGTTCCACAGATACGCAGTATTTT. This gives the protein CASRFSGSTDTQYF.

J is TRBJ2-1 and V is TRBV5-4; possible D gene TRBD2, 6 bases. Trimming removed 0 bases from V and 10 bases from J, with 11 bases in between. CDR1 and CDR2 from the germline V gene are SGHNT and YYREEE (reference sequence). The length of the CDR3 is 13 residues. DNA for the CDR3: TGTGCCAGCAGCTTGGGGGGACTGGAAGAGCAGTTCTTC. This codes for CASSLGGLEEQFF.

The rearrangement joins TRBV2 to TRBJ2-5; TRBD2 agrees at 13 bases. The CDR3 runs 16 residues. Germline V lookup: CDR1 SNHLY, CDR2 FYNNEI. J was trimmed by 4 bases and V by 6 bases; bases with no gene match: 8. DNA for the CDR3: TGTGCCAGCAGCAGAGAAGGGACTAGCGGGATAGAGACCCAGTACTTC. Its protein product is CASSREGTSGIETQYF.

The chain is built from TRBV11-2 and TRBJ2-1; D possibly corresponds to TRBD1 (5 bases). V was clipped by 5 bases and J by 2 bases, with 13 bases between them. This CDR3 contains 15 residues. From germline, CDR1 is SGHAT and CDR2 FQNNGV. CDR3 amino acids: CASSQSRVTYNEQFF. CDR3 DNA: TGTGCCAGCAGCCAGTCCAGGGTTACCTACAATGAGCAGTTCTTC. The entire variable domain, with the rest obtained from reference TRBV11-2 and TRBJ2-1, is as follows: EAGVAQSPRYKIIEKRQSVAFWCNPISGHATLYWYQQILGQGPKLLIQFQNNGVVDDSQLPKDRFSAERLKGVDSTLKIQPAKLEDSAVYLCASSQSRVTYNEQFFGPGTRLTVL.

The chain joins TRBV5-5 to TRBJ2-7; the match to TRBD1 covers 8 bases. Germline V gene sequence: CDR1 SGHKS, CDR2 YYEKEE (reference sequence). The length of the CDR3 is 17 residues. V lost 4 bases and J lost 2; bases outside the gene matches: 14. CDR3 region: CASSQGQGGSATYEQYF. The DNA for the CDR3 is TGTGCCAGCAGCCAAGGACAGGGAGGCTCCGCCACCTACGAGCAGTACTTC.

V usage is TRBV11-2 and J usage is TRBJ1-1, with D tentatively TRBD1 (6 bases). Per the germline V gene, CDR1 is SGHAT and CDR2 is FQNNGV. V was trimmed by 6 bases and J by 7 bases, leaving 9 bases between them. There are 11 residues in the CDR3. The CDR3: CASRVRGEAFF. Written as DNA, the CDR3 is TGTGCCAGCAGGGTCAGGGGTGAAGCTTTCTTT.

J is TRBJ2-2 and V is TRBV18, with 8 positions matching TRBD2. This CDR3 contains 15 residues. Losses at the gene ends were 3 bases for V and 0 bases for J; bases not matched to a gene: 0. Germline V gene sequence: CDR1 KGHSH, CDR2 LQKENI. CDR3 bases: TGTGCCAGCTCACCCGGGGGGGCGAACACCGGGGAGCTGTTTTTT. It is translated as CASSPGGANTGELFF. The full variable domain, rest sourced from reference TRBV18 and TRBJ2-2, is NAGVMQNPRHLVRRRGQEARLRCSPMKGHSHVYWYRQLPEEGLKFMVYLQKENIIDESGMPKERFSAEFPKEGPSILRIQQVVRGDSAAYFCASSPGGANTGELFFGEGSRLTVL.

DNA for the CDR3: TGTGCCAGCAGCTTAGGGACTAGCGGATCCATTAGGGGGGAGACCCAGTACTTC. Translating it yields CASSLGTSGSIRGETQYF. This rearrangement joins TRBV7-3 to TRBJ2-5, with 11 bases matching TRBD2. V dropped 2 bases and J dropped 5; count of bases not matched to a gene: 13. In germline, CDR1 is SGHTA, CDR2 FQGTGA. The CDR3 runs 18 residues.

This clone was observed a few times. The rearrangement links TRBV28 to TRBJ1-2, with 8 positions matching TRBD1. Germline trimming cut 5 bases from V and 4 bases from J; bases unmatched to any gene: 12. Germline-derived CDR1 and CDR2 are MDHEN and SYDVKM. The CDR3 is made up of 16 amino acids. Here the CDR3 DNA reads TGTGCCAGCAGTAAAGGACAGGGTATGTTCGGCTATGGCTACACCTTC. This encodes CASSKGQGMFGYGYTF.

The CDR3 sequence: CASSVDGGRETQYF. The CDR3 DNA reads as TGTGCCAGCAGCGTAGATGGGGGCAGGGAGACCCAGTACTTC. V is TRBV9 and J is TRBJ2-5; weak D call: TRBD1 (6 bases). CDR3 size: 14 residues. CDR1 and CDR2 from the germline V gene are SGDLS and YYNGEE. The V and J ends lost 0 bases and 5 bases respectively, with 11 bases between them. Using reference TRBV9 and TRBJ2-5 for the parts outside the CDR3, the full variable domain is DSGVTQTPKHLITATGQRVTLRCSPRSGDLSVYWYQQSLDQGLQFLIQYYNGEERAKGNILERFSAQQFPDLHSELNLSSLELGDSALYFCASSVDGGRETQYFGPGTRLLVL.

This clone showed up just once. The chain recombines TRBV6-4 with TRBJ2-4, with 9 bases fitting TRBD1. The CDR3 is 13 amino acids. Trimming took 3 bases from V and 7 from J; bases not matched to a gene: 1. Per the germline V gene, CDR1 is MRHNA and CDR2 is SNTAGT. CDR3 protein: CASSEDRGNIQYF. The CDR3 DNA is TGTGCCAGCAGTGAGGACAGGGGCAACATTCAGTACTTC.